Following are 14 T cell receptor beta chains from one sample sequenced in a study of CD8 T cells in ankylosing spondylitis. TCRdb recomputed calls from the 5' RACE reads with MiXCR, one row per CDR3 protein. Among a few hundred thousand distinct CDR3 sequences listed, about 20% were seen once. Study-wide results and limits: Typical of ankylosing spondylitis blood, it appeared, was a TCR beta motif of fewer than 10 highly homologous variants.

No antigen is known for these receptors. The sample consisted of blood, either unsorted or a sorted T cell fraction (not recorded which). Receptors originate from a male donor with ankylosing spondylitis.

This clonotype has a handful of counts. The chain has TRBV18 and TRBJ2-2; weak D call: TRBD1 (5 bases). Trimming left V 3 bases short and J 6 bases short, with 5 bases between. The CDR3 is made up of 12 amino acids. The germline V gene encodes CDR1 KGHSH and CDR2 LQKENI. CDR3 region: CASSPRAGELFF. DNA for the CDR3: TGTGCCAGCTCACCCAGGGCCGGGGAGCTGTTTTTT.

CDR3 DNA: TGCGCCAGCAGCGTCGACAACCCGGGACTAGCCAACCCCTCGTACTTC. Amino acid sequence: CASSVDNPGLANPSYF. The chain uses TRBV4-1 and TRBJ2-7, with 9 nucleotides matching TRBD2. The trim removed 5 bases at V and 12 bases at J, leaving 20 bases unmatched. Germline values: CDR1 MGHRA, CDR2 YSYEKL. CDR3 size: 16 residues.

The chain carries TRBV2 and TRBJ2-1; 11 bases align to TRBD2. V dropped 6 bases and J dropped 7; count of bases not matched to a gene: 8. The CDR3 contains 15 residues. CDR1 and CDR2 from the germline V gene are SNHLY and FYNNEI. The CDR3 coding sequence is TGTGCCAGCAGATCGACTAGCGGGGTCCGAAATGAGCAGTTCTTC. It codes for CASRSTSGVRNEQFF.

Only one count was recorded for this clonotype. The gene calls are TRBV6-4 and TRBJ1-1, with a possible D match to TRBD1 (6 bases). V lost 2 bases, J lost 6 bases, and 16 bases lay in between. Germline-derived CDR1 and CDR2 are MRHNA and SNTAGT. This CDR3 comprises 15 residues. The CDR3 reads CASSDEGFGGSEAFF. The CDR3 nucleotides read TGTGCCAGCAGTGACGAGGGTTTCGGGGGCTCTGAAGCTTTCTTT.

This clonotype was observed a handful of times. The CDR3 nucleotides are TGTGCCAGCATCCCCCGAGGGGCGAGATACGAGCAGTACTTC. Residues: CASIPRGARYEQYF. V and J are TRBV28 and TRBJ2-7; the D gene could be TRBD1 or TRBD2 (5 bases each). This CDR3 region has 14 residues. The germline V gene has CDR1 MDHEN and CDR2 SYDVKM. Between the trimmed V and J ends, which lost 7 bases and 4 bases, there was a span of 17 bases.

The chain combines TRBV7-6 with TRBJ2-7; 8 bases align to TRBD1. The CDR3 length is 16 residues. J lost 0 bases, V lost 5 bases, and 9 bases had no gene match. Germline CDR1 and CDR2: SGHVS and FNYEAQ. The CDR3 DNA sequence: TGTGCCAGCAGCCCAAACAGGGGGAAGAGCTCCTACGAGCAGTACTTC. Protein sequence: CASSPNRGKSSYEQYF.

The chain carries TRBV20-1 and TRBJ1-5; D is possibly TRBD1 (5 bases). Per germline, CDR1 DFQATT and CDR2 SNEGSKA (reference sequence). The CDR3 totals 16 residues. Between the trimmed V and J ends, which lost 6 bases and 0 bases, there was a span of 18 bases. The CDR3 coding sequence is TGCAGTGCCCCCCCGTGGGGGTGGGGTAGCAATCAGCCCCAGCATTTT. It encodes CSAPPWGWGSNQPQHF.

This clonotype occurred once. CDR3 in amino acids: CSARTRGGWTGELFF. CDR3 sequence (DNA): TGCAGTGCTCGTACTAGAGGGGGATGGACCGGGGAGCTGTTTTTT. V usage is TRBV20-1 and J usage is TRBJ2-2, with TRBD1 as a possible D gene (6 bases). Trimming removed 5 bases from V and 5 bases from J, with 18 bases in between. The germline V gene has CDR1 DFQATT and CDR2 SNEGSKA (reference sequence). CDR3 length: 15 residues.

This clonotype was observed a handful of times. The chain recombines TRBV5-1 with TRBJ2-2; TRBD2 agrees at 14 bases. With 0 bases clipped from V and 3 bases from J, the junction kept 4 bases outside the gene matches. CDR1 and CDR2 (germline): SGHRS, YFSETQ. The length of the CDR3 is 18 residues. As DNA, the CDR3 is TGCGCCAGCAGCTTGGAGGGACTAGCGGGAGCGCACACCGGGGAGCTGTTTTTT. It encodes CASSLEGLAGAHTGELFF.

This clonotype has ten or more counts. This rearrangement joins TRBV2 to TRBJ2-1; TRBD2 agrees at 14 bases. CDR1 and CDR2 from the germline V gene are SNHLY and FYNNEI. V trimming: 6 bases; J trimming: 7 bases; junction bases outside the gene matches: 8. The CDR3 is made up of 16 amino acids. The CDR3 DNA follows: TGTGCCAGCAGCCAACAGGGACTAGCGGGAGAAAATGAGCAGTTCTTC. Protein product: CASSQQGLAGENEQFF.

Many counts were recorded for this clonotype. This chain connects TRBV5-1 to TRBJ1-5; D ambiguous. The CDR3 is 13 residues long. CDR1 is SGHRS and CDR2 is YFSETQ in the germline V gene. Trimming took 0 bases from V and 6 from J, leaving 7 bases between them. The CDR3 loop is CASSLAAGQPQHF. The DNA for the CDR3 is TGCGCCAGCAGCTTGGCCGCGGGTCAGCCCCAGCATTTT.

This rearrangement joins TRBV5-5 to TRBJ1-5, with D hard to call. V shed 1 base and J shed 2 bases, with 7 bases lying between them. The CDR3 consists of 14 residues. Germline CDR1 reads SGHKS; CDR2 reads YYEKEE (reference sequence). CDR3 loop: CASSLSSGNQPQHF. The DNA of the CDR3 is TGTGCCAGCAGCTTGTCTTCGGGCAATCAGCCCCAGCATTTT.

This clonotype was recorded a few times. The J gene is TRBJ2-7, the V gene TRBV20-1, with D perhaps matching TRBD2 (6 bases). This CDR3 is built from 17 residues. The V end was cut by 5 bases, the J end by 0 bases, with 23 bases between. The V gene's germline CDR1 is DFQATT and CDR2 SNEGSKA (reference sequence). The DNA for the CDR3 is TGCAGTGCTGGACTAAGCCGGGACTTTCTATTCTCCTACGAGCAGTACTTC. It encodes CSAGLSRDFLFSYEQYF.

This chain links TRBV20-1 with TRBJ2-7; D ambiguous. The CDR3 extends over 13 amino acids. Trimming stripped 4 bases from V and 0 bases from J, with 10 bases between. Germline V gene lookup returns CDR1 DFQATT and CDR2 SNEGSKA (reference sequence). CDR3 sequence (DNA): TGCAGTGCTATAGGGCCGGGCTCCTACGAGCAGTACTTC. The encoded protein is CSAIGPGSYEQYF.